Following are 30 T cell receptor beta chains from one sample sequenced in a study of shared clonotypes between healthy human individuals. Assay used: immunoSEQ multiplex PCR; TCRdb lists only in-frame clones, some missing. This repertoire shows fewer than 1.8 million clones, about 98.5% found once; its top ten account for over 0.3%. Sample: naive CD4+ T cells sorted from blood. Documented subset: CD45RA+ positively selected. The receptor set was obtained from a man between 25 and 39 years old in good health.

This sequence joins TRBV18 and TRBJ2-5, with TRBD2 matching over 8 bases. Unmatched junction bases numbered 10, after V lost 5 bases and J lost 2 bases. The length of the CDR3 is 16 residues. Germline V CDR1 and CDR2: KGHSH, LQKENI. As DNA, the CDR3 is TGTGCCAGCTCAGTGGCTACTAGCGGATTTCAAGAGACCCAGTACTTC. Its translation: CASSVATSGFQETQYF. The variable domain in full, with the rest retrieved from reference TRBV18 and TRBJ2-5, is NAGVMQNPRHLVRRRGQEARLRCSPMKGHSHVYWYRQLPEEGLKFMVYLQKENIIDESGMPKERFSAEFPKEGPSILRIQQVVRGDSAAYFCASSVATSGFQETQYFGPGTRLLVL.

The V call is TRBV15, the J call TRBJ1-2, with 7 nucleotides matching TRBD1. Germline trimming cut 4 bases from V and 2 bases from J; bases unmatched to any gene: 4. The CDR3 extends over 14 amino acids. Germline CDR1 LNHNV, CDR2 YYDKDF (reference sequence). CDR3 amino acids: CATSKGGFNYGYTF. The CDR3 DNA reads TGTGCCACCAGCAAAGGGGGCTTCAACTATGGCTACACCTTC.

The CDR3 DNA reads TGTGCCAGCTCCGAGGGAAAAGAGACCCAGTACTTC. Encoded protein: CASSEGKETQYF. V usage is TRBV2 and J usage is TRBJ2-5; tentatively, D is TRBD2 (5 bases). Germline loops: CDR1 SNHLY, CDR2 FYNNEI. Trimming stripped 8 bases from V and 3 bases from J, with 10 bases between. The CDR3 totals 12 residues.

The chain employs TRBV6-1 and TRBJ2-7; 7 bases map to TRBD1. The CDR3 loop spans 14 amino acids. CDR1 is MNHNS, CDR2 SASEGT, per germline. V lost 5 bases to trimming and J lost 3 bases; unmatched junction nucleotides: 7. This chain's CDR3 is CASSSRDSRYEQYF. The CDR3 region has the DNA TGTGCCAGCAGTTCCCGGGACAGCCGCTACGAGCAGTACTTC.

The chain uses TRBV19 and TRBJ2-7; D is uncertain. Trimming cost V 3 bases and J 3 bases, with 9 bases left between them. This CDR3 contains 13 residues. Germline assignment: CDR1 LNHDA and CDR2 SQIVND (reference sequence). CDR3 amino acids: CASSINRNYEQYF. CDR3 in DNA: TGTGCCAGTAGTATTAACCGGAACTACGAGCAGTACTTC.

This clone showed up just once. The DNA of the CDR3 is TGTGCCAGCAGCTACGAAGGGGCAGGGACCCAGTACTTC. Translation: CASSYEGAGTQYF. The V call is TRBV7-9, the J call TRBJ2-5; D perhaps matches TRBD1 (5 bases). The ends were cut back, 4 bases at V and 7 bases at J, with 13 bases in the middle. Germline CDR1 SEHNR, CDR2 FQNEAQ (reference sequence). The CDR3 runs to 13 residues.

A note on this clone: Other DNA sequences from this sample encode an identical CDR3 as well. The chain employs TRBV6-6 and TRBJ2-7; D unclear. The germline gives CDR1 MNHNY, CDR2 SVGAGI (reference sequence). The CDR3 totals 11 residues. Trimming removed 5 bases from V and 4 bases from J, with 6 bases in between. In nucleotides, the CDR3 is TGTGCCAGCAGTACCCCGTACGAGCAGTACTTC. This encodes CASSTPYEQYF.

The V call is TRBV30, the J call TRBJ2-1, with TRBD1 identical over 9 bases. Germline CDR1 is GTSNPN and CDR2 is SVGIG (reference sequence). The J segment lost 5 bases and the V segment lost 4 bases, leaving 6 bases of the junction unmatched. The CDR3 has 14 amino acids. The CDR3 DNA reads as TGTGCCTGGACGGGACAGGGATCCAACAATGAGCAGTTCTTC. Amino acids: CAWTGQGSNNEQFF.

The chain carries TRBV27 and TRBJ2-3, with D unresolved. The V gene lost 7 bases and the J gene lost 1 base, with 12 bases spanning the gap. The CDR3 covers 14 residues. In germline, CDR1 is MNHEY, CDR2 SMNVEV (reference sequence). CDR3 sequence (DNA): TGTGCCAGCAAGATAGTGGCTGGCACAGATACGCAGTATTTT. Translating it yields CASKIVAGTDTQYF.

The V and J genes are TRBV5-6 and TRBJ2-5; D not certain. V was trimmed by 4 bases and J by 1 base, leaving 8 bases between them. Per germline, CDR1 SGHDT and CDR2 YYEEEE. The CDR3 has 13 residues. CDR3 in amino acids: CASSPGFQETQYF. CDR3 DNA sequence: TGTGCCAGCAGCCCCGGATTCCAAGAGACCCAGTACTTC.

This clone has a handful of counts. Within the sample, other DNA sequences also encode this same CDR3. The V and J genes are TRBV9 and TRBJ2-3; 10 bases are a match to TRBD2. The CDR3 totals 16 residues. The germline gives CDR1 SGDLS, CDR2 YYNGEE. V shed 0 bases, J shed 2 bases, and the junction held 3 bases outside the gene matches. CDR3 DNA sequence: TGTGCCAGCAGCGTAGGGACTAGCGGTTACACAGATACGCAGTATTTT. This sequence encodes CASSVGTSGYTDTQYF.

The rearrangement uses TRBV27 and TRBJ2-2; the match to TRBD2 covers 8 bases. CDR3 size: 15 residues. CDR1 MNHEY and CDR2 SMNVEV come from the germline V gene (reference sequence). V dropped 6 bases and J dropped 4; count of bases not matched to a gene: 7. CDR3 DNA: TGTGCCAGCAGCATAGCGGGGTGGGGCACCGGGGAGCTGTTTTTT. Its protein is CASSIAGWGTGELFF.

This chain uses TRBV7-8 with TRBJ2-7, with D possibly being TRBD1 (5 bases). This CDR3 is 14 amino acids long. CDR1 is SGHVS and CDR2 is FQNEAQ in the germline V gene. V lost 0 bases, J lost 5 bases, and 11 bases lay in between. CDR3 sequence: CASSLAGRTNEQYF. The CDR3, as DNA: TGTGCCAGCAGCTTAGCGGGGCGGACGAACGAGCAGTACTTC.

The CDR3 sequence: CASSPDDRVAEQYF. CDR3 nucleotide sequence: TGTGCCAGCTCACCCGATGACAGGGTGGCCGAGCAGTACTTC. The genes are TRBV18 and TRBJ2-7; TRBD1 aligns across 7 bases. In germline, CDR1 is KGHSH, CDR2 LQKENI. Trimming cost V 3 bases and J 6 bases; bases outside gene matches: 8. This CDR3 spans 14 amino acids. Combining the CDR3 with reference TRBV18 and TRBJ2-7 gives the whole variable domain NAGVMQNPRHLVRRRGQEARLRCSPMKGHSHVYWYRQLPEEGLKFMVYLQKENIIDESGMPKERFSAEFPKEGPSILRIQQVVRGDSAAYFCASSPDDRVAEQYFGPGTRLTVT.

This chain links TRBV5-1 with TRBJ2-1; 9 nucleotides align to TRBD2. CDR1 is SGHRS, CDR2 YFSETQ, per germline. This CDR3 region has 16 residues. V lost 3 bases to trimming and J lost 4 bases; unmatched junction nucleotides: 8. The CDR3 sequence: CASSSVWTSAYNEQFF. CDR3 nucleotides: TGCGCCAGCAGCTCAGTTTGGACTAGCGCGTACAATGAGCAGTTCTTC.

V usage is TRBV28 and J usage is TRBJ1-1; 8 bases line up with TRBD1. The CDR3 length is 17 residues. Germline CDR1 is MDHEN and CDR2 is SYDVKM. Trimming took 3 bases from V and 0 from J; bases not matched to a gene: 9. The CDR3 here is CASSLSTGVTMNTEAFF. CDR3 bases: TGTGCCAGCAGTTTGTCGACAGGGGTAACCATGAACACTGAAGCTTTCTTT.

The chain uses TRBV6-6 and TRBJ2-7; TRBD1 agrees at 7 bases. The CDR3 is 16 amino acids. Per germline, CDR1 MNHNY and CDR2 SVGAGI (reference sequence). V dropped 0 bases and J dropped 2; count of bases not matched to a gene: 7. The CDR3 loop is CASSYSGRDRTYEQYF. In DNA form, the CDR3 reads TGTGCCAGCAGTTACTCGGGTAGGGACAGAACCTACGAGCAGTACTTC.

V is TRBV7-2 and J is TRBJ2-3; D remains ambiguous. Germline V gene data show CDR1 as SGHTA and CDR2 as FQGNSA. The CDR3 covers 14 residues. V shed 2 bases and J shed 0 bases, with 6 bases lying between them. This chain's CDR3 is CASSLTVSTDTQYF. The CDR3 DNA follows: TGTGCCAGCAGCTTAACAGTCAGCACAGATACGCAGTATTTT. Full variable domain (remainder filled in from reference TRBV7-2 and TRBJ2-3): GAGVSQSPSNKVTEKGKDVELRCDPISGHTALYWYRQSLGQGLEFLIYFQGNSAPDKSGLPSDRFSAERTGGSVSTLTIQRTQQEDSAVYLCASSLTVSTDTQYFGPGTRLTVL.

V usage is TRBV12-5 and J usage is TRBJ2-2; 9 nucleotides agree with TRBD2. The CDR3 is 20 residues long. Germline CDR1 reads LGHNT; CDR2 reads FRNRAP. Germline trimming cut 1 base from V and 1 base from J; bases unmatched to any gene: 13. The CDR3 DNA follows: TGTGCTAGTGGTTTGGAGACCATAGCGGGAGATTTTTGGAACACCGGGGAGCTGTTTTTT. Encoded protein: CASGLETIAGDFWNTGELFF.

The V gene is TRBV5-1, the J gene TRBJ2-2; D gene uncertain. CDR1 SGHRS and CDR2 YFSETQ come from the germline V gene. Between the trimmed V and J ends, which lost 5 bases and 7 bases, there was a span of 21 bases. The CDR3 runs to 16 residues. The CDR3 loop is CASRSRDSVNLGELFF. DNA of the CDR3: TGCGCCAGCAGGTCGAGAGACTCCGTAAATCTCGGGGAGCTGTTTTTT.

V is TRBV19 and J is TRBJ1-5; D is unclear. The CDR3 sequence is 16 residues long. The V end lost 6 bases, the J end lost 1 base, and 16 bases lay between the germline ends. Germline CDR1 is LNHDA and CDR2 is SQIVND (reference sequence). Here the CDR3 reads CASRNGVGRSNQPQHF. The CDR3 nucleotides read TGTGCCAGTAGGAACGGGGTTGGGAGGAGCAATCAGCCCCAGCATTTT.

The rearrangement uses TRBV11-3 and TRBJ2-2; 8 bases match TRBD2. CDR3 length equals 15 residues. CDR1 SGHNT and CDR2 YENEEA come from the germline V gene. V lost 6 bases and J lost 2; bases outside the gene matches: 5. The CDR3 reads CASSSGTSNTGELFF. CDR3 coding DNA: TGTGCCAGCAGTTCCGGGACTAGTAACACCGGGGAGCTGTTTTTT. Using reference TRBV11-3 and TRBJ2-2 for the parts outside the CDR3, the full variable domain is EAGVVQSPRYKIIEKKQPVAFWCNPISGHNTLYWYLQNLGQGPELLIRYENEEAVDDSQLPKDRFSAERLKGVDSTLKIQPAELGDSAVYLCASSSGTSNTGELFFGEGSRLTVL.

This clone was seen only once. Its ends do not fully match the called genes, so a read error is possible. CDR3 sequence (DNA): TGTGCTAGCAGCTTAGTTGCGGGGGGTGTCACCGGGGAGCTGTTTTTT. Its translation is CASSLVAGGVTGELFF. The chain joins TRBV7-7 to TRBJ2-2; TRBD2 matches 8 bases. The germline V gene has CDR1 SSHAT and CDR2 FNYEAQ (reference sequence). CDR3 length: 16 residues.

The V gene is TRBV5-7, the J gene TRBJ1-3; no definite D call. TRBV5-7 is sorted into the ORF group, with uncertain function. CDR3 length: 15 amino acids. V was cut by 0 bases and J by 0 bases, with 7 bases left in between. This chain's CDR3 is CASSLEVCSGNTIYF. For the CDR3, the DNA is TGTGCCAGCAGCTTGGAAGTTTGCTCTGGAAACACCATATATTTT.

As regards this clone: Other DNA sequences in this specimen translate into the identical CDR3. The CDR3 loop is CASSLDLGTGTYEQYF. The CDR3 bases are TGTGCCAGCAGCTTAGATCTAGGGACGGGAACTTACGAGCAGTACTTC. The J gene is TRBJ2-7, the V gene TRBV11-2, with D perhaps assigned TRBD1 or TRBD2 (5 bases each). From germline, CDR1 is SGHAT and CDR2 FQNNGV. Trimming took 0 bases from V and 4 from J, leaving 16 bases between them. The CDR3 covers 16 residues.

Written as DNA, the CDR3 is TGCAGTGCTGACAGGGCCGCTGAAGCTTTCTTT. It yields the protein CSADRAAEAFF. The chain uses TRBV20-1 and TRBJ1-1; 7 nucleotides match TRBD1. The CDR3 sequence is 11 residues long. The V gene end was trimmed by 5 bases and the J gene end by 6 bases; junction bases not matched to a gene: 3. Germline V CDR1 and CDR2: DFQATT, SNEGSKA (reference sequence).

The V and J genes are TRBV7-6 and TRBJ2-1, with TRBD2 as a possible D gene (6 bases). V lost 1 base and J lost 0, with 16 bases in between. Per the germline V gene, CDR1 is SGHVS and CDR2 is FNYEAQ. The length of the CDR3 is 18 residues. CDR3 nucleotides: TGTGCCAGCAGCTTAGGGTCACTAGCAGCGAGCTCCTACAATGAGCAGTTCTTC. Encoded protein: CASSLGSLAASSYNEQFF.

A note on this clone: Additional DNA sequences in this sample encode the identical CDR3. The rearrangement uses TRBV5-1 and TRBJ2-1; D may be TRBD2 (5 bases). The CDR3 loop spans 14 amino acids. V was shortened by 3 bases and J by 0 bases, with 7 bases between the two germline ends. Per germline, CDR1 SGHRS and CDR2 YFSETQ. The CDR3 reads CASSSGSSYNEQFF. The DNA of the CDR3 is TGCGCCAGCAGCTCGGGAAGCTCCTACAATGAGCAGTTCTTC. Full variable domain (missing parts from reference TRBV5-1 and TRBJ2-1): KAGVTQTPRYLIKTRGQQVTLSCSPISGHRSVSWYQQTPGQGLQFLFEYFSETQRNKGNFPGRFSGRQFSNSRSEMNVSTLELGDSALYLCASSSGSSYNEQFFGPGTRLTVL.

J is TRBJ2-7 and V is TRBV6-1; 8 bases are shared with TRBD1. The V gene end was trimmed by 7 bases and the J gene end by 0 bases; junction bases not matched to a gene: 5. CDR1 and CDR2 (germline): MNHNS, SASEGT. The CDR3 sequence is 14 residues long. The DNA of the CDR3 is TGTGCCAGCAAGCCGGGACAGGACTCCTACGAGCAGTACTTC. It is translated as CASKPGQDSYEQYF.

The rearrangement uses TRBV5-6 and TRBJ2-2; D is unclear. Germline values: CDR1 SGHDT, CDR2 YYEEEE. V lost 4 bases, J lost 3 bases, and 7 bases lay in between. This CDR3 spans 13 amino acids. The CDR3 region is CASSHPYTGELFF. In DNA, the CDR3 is TGTGCCAGCAGCCACCCCTACACCGGGGAGCTGTTTTTT.